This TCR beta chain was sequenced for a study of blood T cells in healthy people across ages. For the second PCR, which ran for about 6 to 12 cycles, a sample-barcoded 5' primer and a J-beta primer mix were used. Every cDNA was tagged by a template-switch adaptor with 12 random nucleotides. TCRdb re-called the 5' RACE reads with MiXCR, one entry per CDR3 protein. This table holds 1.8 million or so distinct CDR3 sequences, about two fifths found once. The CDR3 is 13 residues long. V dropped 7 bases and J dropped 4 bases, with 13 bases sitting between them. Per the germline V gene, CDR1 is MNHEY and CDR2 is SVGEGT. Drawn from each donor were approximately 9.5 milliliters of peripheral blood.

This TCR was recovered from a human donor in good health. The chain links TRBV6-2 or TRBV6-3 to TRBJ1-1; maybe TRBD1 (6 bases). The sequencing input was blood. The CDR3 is CASNLQGSTEAFF. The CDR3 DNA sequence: TGTGCCAGCAACCTACAGGGAAGCACTGAAGCTTTCTTT.